This T cell receptor (beta chain) is from a study of immune heterogeneity within non-small cell lung tumors. Findings and limits, study-wide: Within each patient, tumor sites shared identical dominant CDR3 beta clonotypes and also held site-unique high-frequency clones. Between individual patients, the high-frequency T-cell receptor beta clonotypes largely differed.

Bulk tumor genomic DNA (about 590 ng per sample) served as template. Several widely spaced biopsies per primary tumor were taken during surgery. Curative operations were performed on patients who had untreated, newly diagnosed non-small cell lung cancer. Remarks on this clonotype: Its antigen is undetermined.

The TCR beta CDR3 region underwent multiplex PCR amplification with 32 V and 13 J primers. TCRdb ran MiXCR on the multiplex PCR reads and lists one entry per CDR3 protein. The sample includes more than 9,000 distinct CDR3 sequences, 25% to 35% of them seen just once. The germline CDR1 and CDR2 sequences are DFQATT and SNEGSKA (reference sequence). This CDR3 has 14 residues. Trimming shortened V by 3 bases and J by 6 bases, and 14 bases separated the two germline ends. The specimen was lung tumor tissue. This rearrangement joins TRBV20-1 to TRBJ1-4; no clear D. This TCR derives from a woman aged 55-69 years with non-small cell lung cancer. The CDR3 is CSASDPGRDEKLFF. The CDR3 nucleotides read TGCAGTGCTAGTGACCCCGGAAGGGATGAAAAACTGTTTTTT.